These 32 T cell receptor beta chains share one sample of origin, sequenced in a study of blood T cell repertoires in COVID-19. The method was immunoSEQ multiplex PCR; TCRdb's version includes in-frame clones alone and lacks a portion of them. The repertoire holds approximately 250,000 clones, with 85% as singletons. Sequencing was carried out using PBMCs or T cells enriched from blood (not recorded which). The source is a woman between 45 and 65 years old with acute COVID-19.

This chain connects TRBV5-1 to TRBJ1-1, with D possibly being TRBD1 (5 bases). The CDR3 is 15 residues long. CDR1 and CDR2 from the germline V gene are SGHRS and YFSETQ. V lost 2 bases and J lost 6, with 17 bases in between. Here the CDR3 reads CASSFGGKLGAEAFF. The CDR3 coding sequence is TGCGCCAGCAGCTTTGGGGGGAAATTAGGGGCTGAAGCTTTCTTT.

The gene calls are TRBV6-1 and TRBJ2-1; D not certain. The CDR3 extends over 14 amino acids. The germline gives CDR1 MNHNS, CDR2 SASEGT. The V end was cut by 1 base, the J end by 3 bases, with 7 bases between. The CDR3 DNA is TGTGCCAGCAGTGAAGGCGGATACTACAATGAGCAGTTCTTC. Protein product: CASSEGGYYNEQFF.

CDR3 sequence: CASSQRGPVEQYF. The CDR3 DNA reads as TGTGCCAGCAGTCAGCGGGGACCTGTCGAGCAGTACTTC. The chain carries TRBV6-2 or TRBV6-3 and TRBJ2-7, with 7 bases that match TRBD2. The trim removed 5 bases at V and 6 bases at J, leaving 7 bases unmatched. The CDR3 covers 13 residues. CDR1 is MNHEY, CDR2 SVGEGT, per germline.

The CDR3 here is CASSPSGQGFPGYTF. In nucleotides, the CDR3 is TGTGCCAGCAGTCCAAGTGGACAGGGTTTCCCTGGCTACACCTTC. J is TRBJ1-2 and V is TRBV28, with 8 bases fitting TRBD1. V gave up 5 bases and J gave up 7 bases; unmatched junction bases: 12. Germline V lookup: CDR1 MDHEN, CDR2 SYDVKM. This CDR3 comprises 15 residues.

The chain employs TRBV3-1 (or the pseudogene TRBV3-2) and TRBJ2-4, with D possibly matching TRBD1 (6 bases). The CDR3 contains 13 residues. Germline lookup yields CDR1 LGHDT and CDR2 YNNKEL (reference sequence). The ends were cut back, 1 base at V and 5 bases at J, with 6 bases in the middle. The CDR3 DNA reads as TGTGCCAGCAGCCAAGCAGGGGAAAACATTCAGTACTTC. This encodes CASSQAGENIQYF.

The gene calls are TRBV11-2 and TRBJ2-7; 10 bases fit TRBD1. The V gene's germline CDR1 is SGHAT and CDR2 FQNNGV. The V segment lost 1 base and the J segment 5 bases; nucleotides outside the gene matches: 5. The CDR3 runs 15 residues. CDR3 protein: CASSLVVTGGDEQYF. In DNA, the CDR3 is TGTGCCAGCAGCTTAGTCGTGACAGGGGGCGACGAGCAGTACTTC.

This clone was counted between two and nine times. The gene calls are TRBV7-5 and TRBJ2-3; the table gives TRBD1 as D, unverified against the DNA. TRBV7-5 is a recognized pseudogene. CDR3 length: 15 amino acids. CDR3 amino acids: CARSFWTPLTDTQYF. The CDR3 nucleotides are TGTGCCAGAAGCTTCTGGACACCCCTGACAGATACGCAGTATTTT.

The V gene is TRBV18, the J gene TRBJ2-1, with 9 bases that match TRBD2. J gave up 8 bases and V 2 bases, and 7 bases lay outside the gene matches. There are 15 residues in the CDR3. Germline V gene sequence: CDR1 KGHSH, CDR2 LQKENI. DNA for the CDR3: TGTGCCAGCTCACCATCGGGGACTAGCCGGTATGAGCAGTTCTTC. It yields the protein CASSPSGTSRYEQFF.

CDR3 in amino acids: CASSYGQNTEAFF. The DNA of the CDR3 is TGTGCCAGCTCATATGGACAGAACACTGAAGCTTTCTTT. This chain links TRBV18 with TRBJ1-1; D might be TRBD1 (5 bases). V was trimmed by 5 bases and J by 1 base, leaving 8 bases between them. The length of the CDR3 is 13 residues. In germline, CDR1 is KGHSH, CDR2 LQKENI.

The V call is TRBV10-1, the J call TRBJ2-7; TRBD1 agrees at 7 bases. The CDR3 loop spans 14 amino acids. V lost 2 bases, J lost 2 bases, and 3 bases stayed unmatched. Germline V gene lookup returns CDR1 WNHNN and CDR2 SYGVQD (reference sequence). The CDR3 loop reads CASSEGQVPYEQYF. The CDR3 DNA follows: TGCGCCAGCAGTGAGGGACAGGTCCCCTACGAGCAGTACTTC.

This clone occurred once. V usage is TRBV30 and J usage is TRBJ1-2, with TRBD1 as a possible D gene (5 bases). The V gene's germline CDR1 is GTSNPN and CDR2 SVGIG (reference sequence). V lost 1 base to trimming and J lost 6 bases, with 12 bases between them. There are 13 residues in the CDR3. The CDR3 spells CAWSGQGFNGYTF. The CDR3 DNA is TGTGCCTGGAGTGGGCAGGGATTCAATGGCTACACCTTC. The full variable domain, rest sourced from reference TRBV30 and TRBJ1-2, is SQTIHQWPATLVQPVGSPLSLECTVEGTSNPNLYWYRQAAGRGLQLLFYSVGIGQISSEVPQNLSASRPQDRQFILSSKKLLLSDSGFYLCAWSGQGFNGYTFGSGTRLTVV.

V and J are TRBV10-1 and TRBJ2-5; a possible D gene is TRBD1 (5 bases). Germline V lookup: CDR1 WNHNN, CDR2 SYGVQD (reference sequence). This CDR3 has 13 amino acids. Trimming pared 5 bases from V and 2 bases from J, leaving 9 bases between. CDR3 DNA: TGCGCCAGCAGTAGGGGTTTACAAGAGACCCAGTACTTC. It specifies CASSRGLQETQYF.

V is TRBV30 and J is TRBJ1-3; perhaps TRBD1 as D (5 bases). V lost 4 bases and J lost 7, with 11 bases in between. The length of the CDR3 is 12 residues. Germline V gene data show CDR1 as GTSNPN and CDR2 as SVGIG (reference sequence). CDR3 in DNA: TGTGCCTGGAAGGGACTTAGCAACACCATATATTTT. Protein product: CAWKGLSNTIYF.

The chain couples TRBV21-1 to TRBJ1-5; no check of the table's D call, TRBD1, against the DNA was made. TRBV21-1 is designated a pseudogene. The CDR3 totals 17 residues. The CDR3 loop is CASRDSLARGRLQPQHF. As DNA, the CDR3 is TGTGCCAGCAGAGACTCCCTGGCGAGGGGGCGACTTCAGCCCCAGCATTTT.

V gene TRBV29-1 combines with J gene TRBJ2-2; TRBD1 agrees at 7 bases. The ends lost 4 bases at V and 1 base at J; junction bases unmatched: 6. The CDR3 has 15 amino acids. Germline V gives CDR1 SQVTM, CDR2 ANQGSEA. The CDR3: CSVGPDRRNTGELFF. CDR3 DNA: TGCAGCGTTGGACCGGACAGGCGGAACACCGGGGAGCTGTTTTTT.

The CDR3 bases are TGTGCCAGCAGTAGCGGGACTAGCGGGGGCCGGGGTGAGCAGTTCTTC. Protein sequence: CASSSGTSGGRGEQFF. The chain combines TRBV2 with TRBJ2-1, with 14 positions matching TRBD2. CDR3 length: 16 residues. The V and J ends lost 5 bases and 9 bases, in that order; junction bases with no gene match: 9. In germline, CDR1 is SNHLY, CDR2 FYNNEI.

The chain joins TRBV7-2 to TRBJ1-2; TRBD1 is a possible D gene (5 bases). The CDR3 covers 14 residues. V was shortened by 0 bases and J by 3 bases, with 8 bases between the two germline ends. Germline lookup yields CDR1 SGHTA and CDR2 FQGNSA. CDR3: CASSLAQGHYGYTF. CDR3 nucleotides: TGTGCCAGCAGCTTAGCCCAGGGTCACTATGGCTACACCTTC.

This clone has only one observation. The V call is TRBV13, the J call TRBJ1-1; D unresolved. The CDR3 loop spans 15 amino acids. CDR1 and CDR2 (germline): PRHDT, FYEKMQ (reference sequence). The ends were cut back, 4 bases at V and 1 base at J, with 13 bases in the middle. CDR3 in amino acids: CASSSWGGRNTEAFF. The CDR3 DNA reads TGTGCCAGCAGCTCCTGGGGAGGGAGGAACACTGAAGCTTTCTTT.

V usage is TRBV14 and J usage is TRBJ2-1, with no clear D. The CDR3 sequence is 12 residues long. Germline CDR1 and CDR2: SGHDN and FVKESK. V gave up 5 bases and J gave up 11 bases, with 13 bases separating them. The CDR3, as DNA: TGTGCCAGCAGCTCCGGCGGCCCCAAGCAGTTCTTC. This translates into CASSSGGPKQFF. The complete variable domain, with remaining parts taken from reference TRBV14 and TRBJ2-1, reads EAGVTQFPSHSVIEKGQTVTLRCDPISGHDNLYWYRRVMGKEIKFLLHFVKESKQDESGMPNNRFLAERTGGTYSTLKVQPAELEDSGVYFCASSSGGPKQFFGPGTRLTVL.

V and J are TRBV6-2 or TRBV6-3 and TRBJ1-1, with a weak D call TRBD1 (6 bases). This CDR3 spans 15 amino acids. Germline values: CDR1 MNHEY, CDR2 SVGEGT. The V gene lost 0 bases and the J gene lost 3 bases, with 11 bases spanning the gap. CDR3 DNA sequence: TGTGCCAGCAGTTACTCGCGCAGGGGCTACACTGAAGCTTTCTTT. Protein sequence: CASSYSRRGYTEAFF.

The chain uses TRBV24-1 and TRBJ2-1; 9 bases are a match to TRBD2. V trimming: 3 bases; J trimming: 5 bases; junction bases outside the gene matches: 4. Germline V gene lookup returns CDR1 KGHDR and CDR2 SFDVKD. The CDR3 runs 15 residues. The CDR3 region has the DNA TGTGCCACCAGTGATAGCGGGGGGCCAAACAATGAGCAGTTCTTC. Amino acids: CATSDSGGPNNEQFF.

This chain uses TRBV7-9 with TRBJ1-4, with 7 bases fitting TRBD1. The CDR3 loop spans 13 amino acids. Per the germline V gene, CDR1 is SEHNR and CDR2 is FQNEAQ (reference sequence). V was clipped by 5 bases and J by 4 bases; unmatched bases: 1. The CDR3 DNA is TGTGCCAGCAGCAGGGACAGTAATGAAAAACTGTTTTTT. Translating gives CASSRDSNEKLFF.

CDR3 protein: CASSQGAGGPIFTQYF. The CDR3 coding sequence is TGTGCCAGCAGCCAAGGAGCGGGGGGGCCGATTTTCACGCAGTATTTT. This chain uses TRBV3-1 (or the pseudogene TRBV3-2) with TRBJ2-3, with 10 bases lining up with TRBD2. CDR3 length: 16 amino acids. V lost 1 base and J lost 9; bases outside the gene matches: 10. Germline V gene data show CDR1 as LGHDT and CDR2 as YNNKEL (reference sequence).

The chain carries TRBV7-9 and TRBJ2-7; the D gene is possibly TRBD1 (5 bases). Trimming pared 2 bases from V and 0 bases from J, leaving 8 bases between. Germline assignment: CDR1 SEHNR and CDR2 FQNEAQ (reference sequence). This CDR3 is built from 14 residues. The chain's CDR3 is CASSLPGSSYEQYF. In DNA, the CDR3 is TGTGCCAGCAGCTTACCAGGGTCCTCCTACGAGCAGTACTTC.

The chain is built from TRBV25-1 and TRBJ1-1, with D tentatively TRBD1 (5 bases). This CDR3 spans 11 amino acids. Trimming left V 4 bases short and J 10 bases short, with 10 bases between. Germline assignment: CDR1 MGHDK and CDR2 SYGVNS. The CDR3 DNA reads TGTGCCAGCAGTGCTATCCAGGGAGCTTTCTTT. This gives the protein CASSAIQGAFF.

J is TRBJ1-1 and V is TRBV6-1, with 8 bases aligning to TRBD1. Germline CDR1 MNHNS, CDR2 SASEGT. The ends lost 0 bases at V and 5 bases at J; junction bases unmatched: 14. There are 18 residues in the CDR3. The CDR3 loop is CASSEAVIGTGLRTEAFF. The CDR3, as DNA: TGTGCCAGCAGTGAAGCTGTGATAGGGACAGGTTTGCGGACTGAAGCTTTCTTT.

The chain combines TRBV3-1 (or the pseudogene TRBV3-2) with TRBJ1-1; no firm D call. Germline assignment: CDR1 LGHDT and CDR2 YNNKEL (reference sequence). The CDR3 is 14 residues long. V was trimmed by 3 bases and J by 4 bases, leaving 12 bases between them. This CDR3 reads CASSHHGEGTEAFF. The CDR3 nucleotides are TGTGCCAGCAGCCACCACGGGGAAGGCACTGAAGCTTTCTTT.

This clone was detected once. CDR3 residues: CASSDSNGGSQYF. The DNA for the CDR3 is TGTGCCAGCAGTGACTCGAATGGTGGCTCCCAGTATTTT. The chain combines TRBV6-4 with TRBJ2-3; D is unclear. Trimming took 0 bases from V and 12 from J, leaving 13 bases between them. Germline loops: CDR1 MRHNA, CDR2 SNTAGT. The CDR3 has 13 residues.

The chain joins TRBV7-2 to TRBJ1-4; 10 nucleotides line up with TRBD1. The ends lost 5 bases at V and 4 bases at J; junction bases unmatched: 7. The CDR3 is 16 residues long. Germline V gene data show CDR1 as SGHTA and CDR2 as FQGNSA. The CDR3 here is CASSDGGQGVNEKLFF. In nucleotides, the CDR3 is TGTGCCAGCAGCGACGGCGGACAGGGGGTTAATGAAAAACTGTTTTTT.

The chain combines TRBV7-8 with TRBJ1-1; 9 bases are shared with TRBD1. CDR1 is SGHVS, CDR2 FQNEAQ, per germline. The CDR3 is 15 amino acids. V was clipped by 5 bases and J by 1 base; unmatched bases: 5. CDR3 region: CASSPQGQGNTEAFF. The DNA of the CDR3 is TGTGCCAGCAGCCCTCAGGGACAGGGGAACACTGAAGCTTTCTTT.

This clone was counted once. As DNA, the CDR3 is TGTGCCAGCAGCGTTAGCTGGGACACTGAAGCTTTCTTT. Translation gives CASSVSWDTEAFF. This chain connects TRBV9 to TRBJ1-1; D gene ambiguous. Germline CDR1 reads SGDLS; CDR2 reads YYNGEE. V was pared by 2 bases and J by 3 bases, with 8 bases between. The CDR3 covers 13 residues.

In this sample, this clone turned up many times. CDR3 bases: TGTGCCAGCAGCCCCGCGGGACAGGGTCACTATGGCTACACCTTC. This translates into CASSPAGQGHYGYTF. The chain combines TRBV27 with TRBJ1-2; 9 positions match TRBD1. After removal of 6 bases from V and 3 bases from J, the junction contained 8 bases not matched to a gene. This CDR3 spans 15 amino acids. Germline V gene data show CDR1 as MNHEY and CDR2 as SMNVEV (reference sequence).